This T cell receptor beta chain was observed in a study of blood T cell repertoires in COVID-19. Study as a whole: The study drew acute and convalescent COVID-19 samples from the United States, Italy and Spain.

Under the authors' procedure: Cell counts per sample came from amplifying reference gene primers. Profiled with immunoSEQ multiplex PCR; TCRdb holds only in-frame clones, not every one. That table furnishes V, J and clone size, whereas the DNA furnished D and trimming. Of roughly 400,000 clones listed, more than 70% were seen once; the top ten hold 1.4% to 1.5%. The CDR3 is made up of 16 amino acids. Losses at the gene ends were 6 bases for V and 8 bases for J; bases not matched to a gene: 16. CDR1 and CDR2 (germline): KGHSH, LQKENI. Cohort assignment relied on participant-reported clinical history. It was within 2 weeks before study entry that exposed participants met a COVID-19 case. This clone appeared once.

The chain uses TRBV18 and TRBJ1-5; TRBD1 matches at 7 bases. Sequenced sample: PBMCs or T cells enriched from blood (not recorded which). This clonotype originated in a young woman who had been exposed to COVID-19. For the CDR3, the DNA is TGTGCCAGCTCCCGCTTCACAGGGGCCCCAGGAGAGCCCCAGCATTTT. The encoded protein is CASSRFTGAPGEPQHF.